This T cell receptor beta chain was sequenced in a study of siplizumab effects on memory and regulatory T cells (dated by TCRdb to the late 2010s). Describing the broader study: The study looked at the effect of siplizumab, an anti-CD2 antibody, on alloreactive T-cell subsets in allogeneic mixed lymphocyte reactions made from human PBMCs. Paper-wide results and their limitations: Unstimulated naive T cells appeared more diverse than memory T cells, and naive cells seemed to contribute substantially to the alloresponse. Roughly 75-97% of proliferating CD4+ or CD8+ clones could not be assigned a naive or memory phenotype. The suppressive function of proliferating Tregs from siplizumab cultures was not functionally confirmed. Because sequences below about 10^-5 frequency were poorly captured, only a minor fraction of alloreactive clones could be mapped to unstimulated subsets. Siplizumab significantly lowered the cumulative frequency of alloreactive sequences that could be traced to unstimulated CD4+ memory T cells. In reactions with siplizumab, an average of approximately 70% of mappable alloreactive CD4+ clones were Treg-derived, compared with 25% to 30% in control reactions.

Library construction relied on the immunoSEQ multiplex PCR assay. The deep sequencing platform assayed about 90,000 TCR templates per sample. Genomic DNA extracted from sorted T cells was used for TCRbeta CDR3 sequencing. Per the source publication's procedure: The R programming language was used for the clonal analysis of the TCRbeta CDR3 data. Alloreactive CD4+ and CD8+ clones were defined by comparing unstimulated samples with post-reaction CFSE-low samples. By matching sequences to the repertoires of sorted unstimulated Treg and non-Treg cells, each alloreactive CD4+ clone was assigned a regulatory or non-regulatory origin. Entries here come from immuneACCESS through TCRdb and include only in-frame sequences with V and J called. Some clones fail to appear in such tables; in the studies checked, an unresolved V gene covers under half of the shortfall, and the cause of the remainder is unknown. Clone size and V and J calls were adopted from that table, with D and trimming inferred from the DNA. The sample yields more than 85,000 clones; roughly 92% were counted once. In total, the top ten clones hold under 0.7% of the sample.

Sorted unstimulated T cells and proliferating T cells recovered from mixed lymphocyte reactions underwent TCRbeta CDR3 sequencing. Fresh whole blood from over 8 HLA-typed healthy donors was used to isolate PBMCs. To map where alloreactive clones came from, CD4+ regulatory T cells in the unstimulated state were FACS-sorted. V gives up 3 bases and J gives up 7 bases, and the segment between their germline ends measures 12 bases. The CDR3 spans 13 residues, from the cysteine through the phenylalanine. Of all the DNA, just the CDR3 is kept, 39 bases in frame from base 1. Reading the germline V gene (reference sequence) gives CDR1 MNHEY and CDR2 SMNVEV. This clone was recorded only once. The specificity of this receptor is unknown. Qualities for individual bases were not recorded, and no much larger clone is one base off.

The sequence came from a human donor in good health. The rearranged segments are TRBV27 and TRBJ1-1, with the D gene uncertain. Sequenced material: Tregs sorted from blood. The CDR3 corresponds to CASSLRGRLEAFF. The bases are TGTGCCAGCAGTTTGAGAGGACGGCTTGAAGCTTTCTTT.